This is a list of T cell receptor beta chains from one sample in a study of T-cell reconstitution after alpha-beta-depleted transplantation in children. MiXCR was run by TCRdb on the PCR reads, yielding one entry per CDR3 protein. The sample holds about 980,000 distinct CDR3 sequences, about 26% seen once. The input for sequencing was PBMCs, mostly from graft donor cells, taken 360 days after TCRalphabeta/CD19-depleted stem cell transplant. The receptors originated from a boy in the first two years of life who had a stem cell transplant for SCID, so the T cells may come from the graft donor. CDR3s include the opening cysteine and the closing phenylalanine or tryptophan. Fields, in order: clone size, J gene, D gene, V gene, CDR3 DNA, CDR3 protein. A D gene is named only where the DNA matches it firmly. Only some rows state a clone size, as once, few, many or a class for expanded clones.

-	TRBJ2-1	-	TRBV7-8	TGTGCCAGCACCCTCGGTACCGCTTACGAGCAGTTCTTC	CASTLGTAYEQFF
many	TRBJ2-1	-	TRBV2	TGTGCCAGCAGTGCTTACGGGCAAGTCGACAATGAGCAGTTCTTC	CASSAYGQVDNEQFF
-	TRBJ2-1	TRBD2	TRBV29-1	TGCAGCACCAGGGACTACCGAAACTACAATGAGCAGTTCTTC	CSTRDYRNYNEQFF
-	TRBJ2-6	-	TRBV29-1	TGCAGCGGTTCTTCCGGGACTCAGGATATCTCTGGGGCCAACGTCCTGACTTTC	CSGSSGTQDISGANVLTF
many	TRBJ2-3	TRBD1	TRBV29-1	TGCAGCGTTGCGGGACAGAGCACAGATACGCAGTATTTT	CSVAGQSTDTQYF
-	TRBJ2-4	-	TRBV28	TGTGCCAGCAGTTTACAGGGGTCGGGGGACATTCAGTACTTC	CASSLQGSGDIQYF
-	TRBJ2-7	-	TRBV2	TGTGCCAGCAGTGAAGACAGGGAGGTCTACGAGCAGTACTTC	CASSEDREVYEQYF
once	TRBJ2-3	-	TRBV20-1	TGCAGTGCTAGAGGGTTATCAGATACGCAGTATTTT	CSARGLSDTQYF
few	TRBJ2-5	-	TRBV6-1	TGTGCCAGCAAGACGGACAGAGCCCAAGAGACCCAGTACTTC	CASKTDRAQETQYF
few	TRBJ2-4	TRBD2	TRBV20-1	TGCAGTGCTAGAGATCGACTAGCGGGGACCAAAAACATTCAGTACTTC	CSARDRLAGTKNIQYF
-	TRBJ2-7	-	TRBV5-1	TGCGCCAGCACCGTTGGGTCAGGGTCCTACGAGCAGTACTTC	CASTVGSGSYEQYF
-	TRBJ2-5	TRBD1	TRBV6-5	TGTGCCAGCAGTAGGGGACAGGGTAGGGCGGAGACCCAGTACTTC	CASSRGQGRAETQYF
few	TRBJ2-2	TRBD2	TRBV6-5	TGTGCCAGCAGTTACTCGGGACTAGCGGGGGGGATGAACACCGGGGAGCTGTTTTTT	CASSYSGLAGGMNTGELFF
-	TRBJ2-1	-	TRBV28	TGTGCCAGCAGTTTAATCACCCTAGCGATTCTCAATGAGCAGTTCTTC	CASSLITLAILNEQFF
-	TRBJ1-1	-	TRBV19	TGTGCCAGTAGTATACGTGGAGGGGCGGCGGCTTTCTTT	CASSIRGGAAAFF
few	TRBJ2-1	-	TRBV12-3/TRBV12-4	TGTGCCAGCAGTTCCGCCGGGGGCCGGGAGCAGTTCTTC	CASSSAGGREQFF
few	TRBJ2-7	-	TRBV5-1	TGCGCCAGCAGCCGCAACCTTCGGGACGTACGCACCTACGAGCAGTACTTC	CASSRNLRDVRTYEQYF
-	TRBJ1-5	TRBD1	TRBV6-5	TGTGCCAGCAGTTACTCGATCAGGGGGAATCAGCCCCAGCATTTT	CASSYSIRGNQPQHF
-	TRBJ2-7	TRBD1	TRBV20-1	TGCAGTGCTATAGGGGACAGGGGCGTTTACGAGCAGTACTTC	CSAIGDRGVYEQYF
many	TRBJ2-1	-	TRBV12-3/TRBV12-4	TGTGCCAGTAGTCCCGGCCGCTACAATGAGCAGTTCTTC	CASSPGRYNEQFF
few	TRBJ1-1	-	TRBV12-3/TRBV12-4	TGTGCCAGCAGCAGGGCCCCCACTGAAGCTTTCTTT	CASSRAPTEAFF
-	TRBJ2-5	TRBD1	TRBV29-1	TGCAGCGTTGAAGTACAGGGGGGAAGAGAGACCCAGTACTTC	CSVEVQGGRETQYF
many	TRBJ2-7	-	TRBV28	TGTGCCAGCAGTTTAATCCAGGGCGAGCAGTACTTC	CASSLIQGEQYF
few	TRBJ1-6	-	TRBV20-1	TGCAGTGCTAGTCCAGGGTCCAATTCACCCCTCCACTTT	CSASPGSNSPLHF
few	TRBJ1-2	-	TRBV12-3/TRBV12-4	TGTGCCAGCAGTTCGTGGACAGAGTTAGCTAACTATGGCTACACCTTC	CASSSWTELANYGYTF
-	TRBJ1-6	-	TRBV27	TGTGCCAGCAGTTTCGGCCCTGGGTCACCCCTCCACTTT	CASSFGPGSPLHF
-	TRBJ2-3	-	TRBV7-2	TGTGCCAGCAGCACACACAGGGAGAGGGCAGATACGCAGTATTTT	CASSTHRERADTQYF
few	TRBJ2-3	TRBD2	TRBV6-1	TGTGCCAGCAGCTTCCAGCGGGGGGGCCGCACAGATACGCAGTATTTT	CASSFQRGGRTDTQYF
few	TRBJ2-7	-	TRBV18	TGTGCCAGCTCACCCGGACAGTTGAGCTCCTACGAGCAGTACTTC	CASSPGQLSSYEQYF
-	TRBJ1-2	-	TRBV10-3	TGTGCCATCAGTGACCCCAGGGGAGCTAACTATGGCTACACCTTC	CAISDPRGANYGYTF
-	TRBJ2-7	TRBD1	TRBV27	TGTGCCAGCGACAGGGCGAACGAGGGGCAGTACTTC	CASDRANEGQYF
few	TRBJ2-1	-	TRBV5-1	TGCGCCAGCAGCTTCAGGACAGCCCAGGGCCGGCAGTTCTTC	CASSFRTAQGRQFF
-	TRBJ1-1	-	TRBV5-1	TGCGCCAGCAGCTTGGAAGCCTACAGGAACACTGAAGCTTTCTTT	CASSLEAYRNTEAFF
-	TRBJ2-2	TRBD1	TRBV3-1	TGTGCCAGCAGTCTCACCGGGGACAGGGCGGGACCCACCGGGGAGCTGTTTTTT	CASSLTGDRAGPTGELFF
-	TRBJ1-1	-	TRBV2	TGTGCCAGCAGGGTAACTGGGTTGGGGGCTTTCTTT	CASRVTGLGAFF
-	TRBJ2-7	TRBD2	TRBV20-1	TGCAGTGCTAGAGTCTCGGGAGGGATCTACGAGCAGTACTTC	CSARVSGGIYEQYF
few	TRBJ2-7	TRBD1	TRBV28	TGTGCCACCGGGGGGACAGGGGTCAACGAGCAGTACTTC	CATGGTGVNEQYF
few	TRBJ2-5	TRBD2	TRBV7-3	TGTGCCAGCAGCTTAACAGGGACTAGCGGGGGTTTCCAAGAGACCCAGTACTTC	CASSLTGTSGGFQETQYF
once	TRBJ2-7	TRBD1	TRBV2	TGTGCCAGCAGGGCCGGGACAGGGGCCTACGAGCAGTACTTC	CASRAGTGAYEQYF
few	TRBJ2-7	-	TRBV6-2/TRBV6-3	TGTGCCAGCAGTTATGGCGGGGCTTCCTACGAGCAGTACTTC	CASSYGGASYEQYF
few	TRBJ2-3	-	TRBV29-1	TGCAGCGTCTGGTGGGATACGCAGTATTTT	CSVWWDTQYF
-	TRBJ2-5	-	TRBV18	TGTGCCAGCTCACCCAACAGATGGTCGCAAGAGACCCAGTACTTC	CASSPNRWSQETQYF
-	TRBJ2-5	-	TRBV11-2	TGTGCCAGCAGCTTAGTCTTAGTGGCCCTAGGGGAGACCCAGTACTTC	CASSLVLVALGETQYF
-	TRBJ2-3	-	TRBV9	TGTGCCAGCAGCGTAGCGGAGGCGGCAACAGATACGCAGTATTTT	CASSVAEAATDTQYF
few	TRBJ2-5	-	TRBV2	TGTGCCAGCAAGGGATACCAAGAGACCCAGTACTTC	CASKGYQETQYF
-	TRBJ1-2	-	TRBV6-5	TGTGCCAGCAGTTCCCGACTGGGCTCGTATGGCTACACCTTC	CASSSRLGSYGYTF
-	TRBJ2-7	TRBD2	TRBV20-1	TGCAGTGCTAGTTCGGGGACGGGGGGCGAGCAGTACTTC	CSASSGTGGEQYF
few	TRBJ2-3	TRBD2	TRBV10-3	TGTGCCATCAGTGATTCCGGGGGGAGGACAGATACGCAGTATTTT	CAISDSGGRTDTQYF
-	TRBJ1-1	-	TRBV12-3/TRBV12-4	TGTGCCAGCAGTTTTTGGGCGGGGGGGGCTGAAGCTTTCTTT	CASSFWAGGAEAFF
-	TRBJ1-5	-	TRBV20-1	TGCAGTGCCCAGGGTAATAGCAATCAGCCCCAGCATTTT	CSAQGNSNQPQHF
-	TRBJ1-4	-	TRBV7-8	TGTGCCAGCAGCTTACGGCGGGACGCAACTAATGAAAAACTGTTTTTT	CASSLRRDATNEKLFF
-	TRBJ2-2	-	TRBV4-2	TGTGCCAGCACTCAAGGAGTGGTGAACACCGGGGAGCTGTTTTTT	CASTQGVVNTGELFF
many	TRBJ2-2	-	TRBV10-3	TGTGCCATCAGTGCGCGAAACACCGGGGCGCTGTTTTTT	CAISARNTGALFF
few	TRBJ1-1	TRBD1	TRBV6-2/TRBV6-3	TGTGCCAGCAGTGGCCAGGGGGACTCGAACACTGAAGCTTTCTTT	CASSGQGDSNTEAFF
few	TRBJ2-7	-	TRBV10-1	TGCGCCAGCAGTGCTCGTTGGGGGGCGATTGGCAACGAGCAGTACTTC	CASSARWGAIGNEQYF
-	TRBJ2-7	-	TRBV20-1	TGCAGTGCTAGTGTCGAACAGGCCTACGAGCAGTACTTC	CSASVEQAYEQYF
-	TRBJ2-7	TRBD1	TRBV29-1	TGCAGCGTTGGCCCCGGGACAGGAAGGTACGAGCAGTACTTC	CSVGPGTGRYEQYF